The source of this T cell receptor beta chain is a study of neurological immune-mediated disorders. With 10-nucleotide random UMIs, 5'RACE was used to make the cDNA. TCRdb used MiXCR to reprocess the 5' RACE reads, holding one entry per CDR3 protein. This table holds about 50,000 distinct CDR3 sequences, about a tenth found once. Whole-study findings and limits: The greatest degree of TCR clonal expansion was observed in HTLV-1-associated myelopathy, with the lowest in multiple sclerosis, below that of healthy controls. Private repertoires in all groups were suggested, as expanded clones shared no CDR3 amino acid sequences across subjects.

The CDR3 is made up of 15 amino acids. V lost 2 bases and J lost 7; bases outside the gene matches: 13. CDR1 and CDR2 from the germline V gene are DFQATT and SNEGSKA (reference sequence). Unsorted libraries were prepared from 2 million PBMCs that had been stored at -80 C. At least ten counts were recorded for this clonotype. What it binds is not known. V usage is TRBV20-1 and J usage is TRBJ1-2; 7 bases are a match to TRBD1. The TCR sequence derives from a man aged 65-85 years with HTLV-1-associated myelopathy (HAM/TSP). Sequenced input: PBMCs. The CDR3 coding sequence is TGCAGTGCTAGACTTGGGGGGGCAGGGGGACTTGGCTACACCTTC. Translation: CSARLGGAGGLGYTF.